The source of this T cell receptor (beta chain) is a study of response to subunit inactivated influenza vaccine. Via MiXCR, TCRdb re-called the RT-PCR reads, giving one row per CDR3 protein. This table holds 400,000 to 650,000 distinct CDR3 sequences, under 8.5% found once. Overall study results and limits: There was a suggestion from the authors that each seasonal influenza vaccination recruits few new T cells.

Comments on this clonotype: The target antigen is unknown.

The material was PBMCs from blood, obtained less than 30 months after vaccination. This receptor was taken from a man between 50 and 69 years old who received an inactivated influenza vaccine.

The DNA for the CDR3 is TGTGCCAGCAGGCCGACCGGGACAGGGGGCGGTGGCTACACCTTC. Its protein is CASRPTGTGGGGYTF. This sequence joins TRBV6-1 and TRBJ1-2; 12 bases match TRBD1. This CDR3 has 15 amino acids. V gave up 6 bases and J gave up 7 bases; unmatched junction bases: 9. Germline lookup yields CDR1 MNHNS and CDR2 SASEGT.